The 3 T cell receptor beta chains reported below all come from one sample, sequenced in a study of blood T cell repertoires in COVID-19. Libraries were prepared by immunoSEQ multiplex PCR; TCRdb keeps only in-frame clonotypes and omits some of them. The sample records 45,000 to 65,000 clones, roughly nine tenths being singletons. Source material: peripheral blood. The receptors come from a human donor in a cohort sampled during active COVID-19.

The genes are TRBV5-1 and TRBJ2-3, with TRBD2 as a possible D gene (5 bases). Trimming removed 0 bases from V and 5 bases from J, with 10 bases in between. This CDR3 spans 14 amino acids. Looked up from germline, CDR1 is SGHRS and CDR2 is YFSETQ. The DNA of the CDR3 is TGCGCCAGCAGCTTGGGAGGGCTGGTAGATACGCAGTATTTT. This codes for CASSLGGLVDTQYF.

The rearrangement uses TRBV11-2 and TRBJ2-3; TRBD2 matches at 9 bases. V lost 2 bases to trimming and J lost 6 bases; unmatched junction nucleotides: 18. Germline assignment: CDR1 SGHAT and CDR2 FQNNGV. The CDR3 consists of 19 residues. The CDR3 loop reads CASSLLRLRSSGIVDTQYF. The CDR3 nucleotides are TGTGCCAGCAGCTTACTACGGCTACGGTCTAGCGGGATTGTGGATACGCAGTATTTT. Full variable domain (outside the CDR3, taken from reference TRBV11-2 and TRBJ2-3): EAGVAQSPRYKIIEKRQSVAFWCNPISGHATLYWYQQILGQGPKLLIQFQNNGVVDDSQLPKDRFSAERLKGVDSTLKIQPAKLEDSAVYLCASSLLRLRSSGIVDTQYFGPGTRLTVL.

V is TRBV6-1 and J is TRBJ2-7; 10 nucleotides match TRBD2. Germline V gives CDR1 MNHNS, CDR2 SASEGT. The CDR3 runs to 17 residues. J lost 3 bases, V lost 3 bases, and 11 bases had no gene match. Written as DNA, the CDR3 is TGTGCCAGCAGTGATGGGGTCAGGTGGACTAGCGGCTACGAGCAGTACTTC. Its protein product is CASSDGVRWTSGYEQYF.